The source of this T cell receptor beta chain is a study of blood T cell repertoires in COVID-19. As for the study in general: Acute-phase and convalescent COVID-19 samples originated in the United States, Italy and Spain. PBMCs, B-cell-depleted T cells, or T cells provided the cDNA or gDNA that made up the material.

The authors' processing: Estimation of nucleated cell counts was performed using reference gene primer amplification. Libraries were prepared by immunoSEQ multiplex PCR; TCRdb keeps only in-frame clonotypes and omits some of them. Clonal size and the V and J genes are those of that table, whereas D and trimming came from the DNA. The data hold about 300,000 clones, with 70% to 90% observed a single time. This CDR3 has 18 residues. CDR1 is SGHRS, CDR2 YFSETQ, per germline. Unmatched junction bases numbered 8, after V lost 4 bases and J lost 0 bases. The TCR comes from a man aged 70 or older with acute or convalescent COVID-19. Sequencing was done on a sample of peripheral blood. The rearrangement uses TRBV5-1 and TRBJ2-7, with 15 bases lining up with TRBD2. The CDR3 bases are TGCGCCAGCAGCCCAGGGACTAGCGGGGGGTGGAGCTCCTACGAGCAGTACTTC. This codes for CASSPGTSGGWSSYEQYF.